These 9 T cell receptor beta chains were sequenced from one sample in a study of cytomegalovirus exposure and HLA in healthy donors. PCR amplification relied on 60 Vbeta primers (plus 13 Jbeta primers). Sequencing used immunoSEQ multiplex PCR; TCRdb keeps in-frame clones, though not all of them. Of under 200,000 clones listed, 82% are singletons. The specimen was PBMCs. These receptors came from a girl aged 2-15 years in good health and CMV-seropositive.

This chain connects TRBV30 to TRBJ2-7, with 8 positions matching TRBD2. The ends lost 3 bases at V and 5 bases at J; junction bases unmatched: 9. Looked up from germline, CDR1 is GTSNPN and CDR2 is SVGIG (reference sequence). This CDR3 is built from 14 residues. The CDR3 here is CAWRRLAGLNEQYF. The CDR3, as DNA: TGTGCCTGGAGGAGGCTAGCGGGTTTAAACGAGCAGTACTTC.

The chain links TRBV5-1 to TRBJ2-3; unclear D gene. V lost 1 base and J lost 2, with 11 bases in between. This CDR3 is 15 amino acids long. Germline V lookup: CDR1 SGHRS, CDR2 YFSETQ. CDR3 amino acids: CASSLSPGYTDTQYF. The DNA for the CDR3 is TGCGCCAGCAGCTTGTCACCAGGTTACACAGATACGCAGTATTTT.

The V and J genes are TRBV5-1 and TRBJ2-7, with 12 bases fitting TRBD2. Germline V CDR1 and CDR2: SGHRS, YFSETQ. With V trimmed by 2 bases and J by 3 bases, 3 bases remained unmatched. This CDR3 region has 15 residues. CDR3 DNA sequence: TGCGCCAGCAGCTTCTCTAGCGGGAGGGACTACGAGCAGTACTTC. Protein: CASSFSSGRDYEQYF.

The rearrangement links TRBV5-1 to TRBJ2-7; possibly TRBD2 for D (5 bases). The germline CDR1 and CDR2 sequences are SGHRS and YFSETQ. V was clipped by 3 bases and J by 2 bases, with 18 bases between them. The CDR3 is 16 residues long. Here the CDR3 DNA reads TGCGCCAGCAGCTCCCTCCTAGCCCGGCGGCCCTACGAGCAGTACTTC. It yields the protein CASSSLLARRPYEQYF.

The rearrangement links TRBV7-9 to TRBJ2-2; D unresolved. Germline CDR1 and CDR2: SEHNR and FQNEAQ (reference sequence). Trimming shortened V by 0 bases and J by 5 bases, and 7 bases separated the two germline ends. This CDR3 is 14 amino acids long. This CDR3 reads CASSLAQATGELFF. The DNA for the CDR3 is TGTGCCAGCAGCTTAGCGCAGGCAACCGGGGAGCTGTTTTTT.

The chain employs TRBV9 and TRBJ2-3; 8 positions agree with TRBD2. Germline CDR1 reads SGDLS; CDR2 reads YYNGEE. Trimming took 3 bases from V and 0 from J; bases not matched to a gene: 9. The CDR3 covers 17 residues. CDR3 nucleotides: TGTGCCAGCAGCGCCCTCCGTACTAGCGGTAGCACAGATACGCAGTATTTT. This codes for CASSALRTSGSTDTQYF.

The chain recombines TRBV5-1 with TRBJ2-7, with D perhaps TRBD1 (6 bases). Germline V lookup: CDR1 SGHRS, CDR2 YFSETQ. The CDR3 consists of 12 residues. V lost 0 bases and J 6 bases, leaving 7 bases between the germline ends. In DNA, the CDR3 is TGCGCCAGCAGCTTGGGCAGGGGCGAGCAGTACTTC. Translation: CASSLGRGEQYF.

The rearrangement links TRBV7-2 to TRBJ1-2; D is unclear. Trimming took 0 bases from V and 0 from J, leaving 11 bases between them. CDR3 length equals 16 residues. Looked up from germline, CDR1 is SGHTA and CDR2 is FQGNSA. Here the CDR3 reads CASSLARWASNYGYTF. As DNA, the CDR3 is TGTGCCAGCAGCTTAGCACGGTGGGCGTCTAACTATGGCTACACCTTC.

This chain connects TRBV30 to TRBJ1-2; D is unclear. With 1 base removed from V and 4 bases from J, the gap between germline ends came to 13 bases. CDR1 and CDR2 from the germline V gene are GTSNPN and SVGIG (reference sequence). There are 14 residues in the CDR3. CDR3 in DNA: TGTGCCTGGAGTGCCCTTGTGGGAGGCTATGGCTACACCTTC. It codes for CAWSALVGGYGYTF.